This TCR beta chain is from a study of STAT5B mutations in CD4+ large granular lymphocyte leukemia (dated by TCRdb to about 2022). Background on the whole study: Where cryopreserved patient cells were available, CD8+ cells were depleted first, followed by selection with anti-CD4 microbeads. Flow cytometry on FACSCanto II or FACSVerse confirmed that purified fractions exceeded 95% purity among lymphocytes. The study compared the TCRbeta repertoires of patients with CD4+ T-cell large granular lymphocyte leukemia against the TCRbeta repertoires of healthy blood donors. What the research found in general, with its limitations: The data were not HLA-matched, and the relatively small sample size could explain the higher clonality seen in CD4+ compared with CD8+ T-LGLL. Greater clonality appeared to be present in CD4-sorted patient repertoires than in healthy CD4+ repertoires, and the difference was retained after the putative leukemic clones were removed. TRBV06-family usage was enriched among the top patient clones (8/27) compared with healthy controls (2/35). Main leukemic clonotypes were private to each patient, although over 20% of the main leukemic clonotypes were found at low frequency in the non-leukemic repertoires of other patients. Patient cell sources varied, and just five to seven CD4-sorted patient samples were included in the clonality comparison against healthy controls.

Based on its abundance in the sample, this clone is medium-sized (0.01 to 0.1%). What antigen it recognizes has not been identified. No much larger clone is present one base from it, and per-base qualities are unavailable. Trimming removed 1 base from V and 6 bases from J; the gene matches leave 4 bases unexplained. From a lookup of the germline V gene (reference sequence), CDR1 and CDR2 are LNHDA and SQIVND. The CDR3 starts with the cysteine, ends with the phenylalanine, and has 14 residues. This entry keeps only the CDR3 DNA: 42 bases, framed from base 1. The immunoSEQ assay at survey resolution was applied to genomic DNA for sequencing of TCRbeta rearrangements. In the authors' own workflow: Clonotypes representing more than 5% of the repertoire were considered putative leukemic clones, and around 57 such clones were identified across 27 patients. In the TCR sequencing data, the smallest productive clonotype frequency that could be detected was 2.59 x 10-5. Only productive TCRbeta rearrangements, meaning sequences that were complete and in-frame, were kept for the analyses. Sample clonality was computed as Simpson clonality in the immunoSEQ Analyzer version 3.0. Clones were binned by frequency as very rare, small, medium, large (1-20%) or hyperexpanded (>20%). OLGA 1.2.3 estimated generation probabilities, VDJtools produced V-gene circos plots, VDJdb was queried for specificities, and GLIPH identified CDR3 motifs. What TCRdb holds here is the immuneACCESS table cut down to in-frame rearrangements. Part of the clones is not present; checked against another copy, under half of the missing clones reflect an unresolved V gene, and the others are unexplained. The V and J calls and clone size come from that table; D and trimming were worked out from the DNA. The sample table shows 9,000 to 10,000 clones, and just under 85% are seen once. The ten largest make up roughly 65% of the sample.

Patients with CD4+ T-LGLL were recruited at hematology units in Padova (Italy), Helsinki (Finland) and Shinshu (Japan). Depending on sample availability, patient samples were obtained as bead-purified CD4+, CD4+CD8+, CD57+ or CD56+ fractions, or as unselected PBMC. The TCRbeta data from patients were combined with somatic STAT5B mutation profiles that came from deep amplicon sequencing of the same DNA. All TCR-sequenced material derived from peripheral blood: patient blood samples and healthy donor buffy coats. Ficoll-Hypaque gradient centrifugation was used to isolate peripheral blood mononuclear cells. Genomic DNA was extracted using the Gentra Puregene Cell and Tissue kit, and a Qubit 2.0 fluorometer was used to quantify it.

Recombination connected TRBV19 to TRBJ2-7, with TRBD2 matching 9 junction bases. The clonotype originates from a man in his sixties with CD4+ T-cell large granular lymphocyte leukemia. Source material: PBMCs. The DNA is as follows: TGTGCCAGTAGTATAGCTAGCGGGAACCTCGAGCAGTACTTC. Its translation is CASSIASGNLEQYF. Outside the CDR3, residues come from the reference TRBV19 and TRBJ2-7 proteins, so the full variable domain is: DGGITQSPKYLFRKEGQNVTLSCEQNLNHDAMYWYRQDPGQGLRLIYYSQIVNDFQKGDIAEGYSVSREKKESFPLTVTSAQKNPTAFYLCASSIASGNLEQYFGPGTRLTVT.